The clone carrying this T cell receptor beta chain occurred many times. This sample's TCRbeta library carried unique molecular identifier barcodes. Via MiXCR, TCRdb re-called the PCR reads, giving one row per CDR3 protein. The table includes 200,000 to 250,000 distinct CDR3 sequences, more than 10% detected once. The data were taken from a study of T-cell reconstitution after alpha-beta-depleted transplantation in children. Looked up from germline, CDR1 is SGHRS and CDR2 is YFSETQ. V dropped 4 bases and J dropped 5 bases, with 21 bases sitting between them. The CDR3 loop spans 16 amino acids. This chain connects TRBV5-1 to TRBJ1-2, with a possible D match to TRBD1 (5 bases). The TCR sequence derives from a human donor who donated a stem cell graft to a child with acute lymphoblastic leukemia. This sample comprised PBMCs from the stem cell graft donor, obtained from the stem cell graft. The CDR3 DNA sequence: TGCGCCAGCAGCCGTGGCCACAGACAGAGGCTATATGGCTACACCTTC. Translation gives CASSRGHRQRLYGYTF.